The 29 T cell receptor beta chains presented below share a single source sample, sequenced in a study of response to subunit inactivated influenza vaccine. TCRdb ran MiXCR on the RT-PCR reads and lists one entry per CDR3 protein. Of 500,000 to 600,000 distinct CDR3 sequences listed, about 15% are singletons. The sequenced sample was CD4+ T cells sorted from PBMCs, obtained around 2 years after vaccination. The receptors were gathered from a man aged 45-69 years who received an inactivated influenza vaccine.

This clonotype has just a few counts. This chain uses TRBV10-3 with TRBJ2-1, with 10 bases that match TRBD2. The germline V gene has CDR1 ENHRY and CDR2 SYGVKD. The J segment lost 9 bases and the V segment lost 10 bases, leaving 12 bases of the junction unmatched. The CDR3 spans 14 residues. This chain's CDR3 is CATRSSGGAGEQFF. The CDR3 nucleotides are TGTGCCACACGGTCCAGCGGGGGGGCCGGTGAGCAGTTCTTC.

The chain couples TRBV20-1 to TRBJ2-7; D remains unclear. This CDR3 is built from 15 residues. Germline V CDR1 and CDR2: DFQATT, SNEGSKA (reference sequence). Trimming cost V 3 bases and J 0 bases, with 15 bases left between them. The CDR3 is CSARSPRSGSYEQYF. In nucleotides, the CDR3 is TGCAGTGCTAGGTCGCCTAGGAGTGGCTCCTACGAGCAGTACTTC.

DNA for the CDR3: TGTGCCAGCAGCCCCAGCGGGCGGGGGGACTACGAGCAGTACTTC. Protein product: CASSPSGRGDYEQYF. The chain joins TRBV12-3 or TRBV12-4 to TRBJ2-7, with TRBD2 identical over 8 bases. V lost 6 bases and J lost 3; bases outside the gene matches: 10. CDR3 size: 15 residues.

A few counts support this clonotype. This rearrangement joins TRBV10-3 to TRBJ2-1; 7 positions agree with TRBD2. The germline V gene has CDR1 ENHRY and CDR2 SYGVKD. This CDR3 is 12 amino acids long. The V gene end was trimmed by 2 bases and the J gene end by 12 bases; junction bases not matched to a gene: 4. The CDR3 nucleotides are TGTGCCATCAGTGAGAAAGCGGGGACGCAGTTCTTC. Translating gives CAISEKAGTQFF.

J is TRBJ1-1 and V is TRBV7-2, with D hard to call. CDR1 is SGHTA, CDR2 FQGNSA, per germline. Trimming removed 5 bases from V and 5 bases from J, with 15 bases in between. The CDR3 runs to 14 residues. The DNA of the CDR3 is TGTGCCAGCAGCCCGATGGCGTCTTCGACTGAAGCTTTCTTT. Protein: CASSPMASSTEAFF.

The CDR3 loop reads CASSLLGANEKLFF. CDR3 coding DNA: TGCGCCAGCAGCTTGTTGGGGGCTAATGAAAAACTGTTTTTT. The chain joins TRBV5-1 to TRBJ1-4; possible D gene TRBD1, 5 bases. The germline V gene encodes CDR1 SGHRS and CDR2 YFSETQ. V dropped 1 base and J dropped 3 bases, with 7 bases sitting between them. CDR3 length equals 14 residues.

The rearrangement joins TRBV20-1 to TRBJ2-7, with D perhaps matching TRBD2 (5 bases). CDR1 DFQATT and CDR2 SNEGSKA come from the germline V gene (reference sequence). V dropped 6 bases and J dropped 4 bases, with 19 bases sitting between them. The CDR3 totals 14 residues. In DNA, the CDR3 is TGCAGTGCGCCAAGCGGCCGCGAAGGTTACGAGCAGTACTTC. As protein: CSAPSGREGYEQYF.

This clonotype was observed at least ten times. The V gene is TRBV4-3, the J gene TRBJ1-2, with D perhaps TRBD1 (5 bases). V gave up 0 bases and J gave up 8 bases, with 10 bases separating them. CDR3 length: 13 residues. Looked up from germline, CDR1 is LGHNA and CDR2 is YSLEER. This chain's CDR3 is CASSQDRGIGYTF. The CDR3 DNA is TGCGCCAGCAGCCAAGATCGGGGGATCGGCTACACCTTC.

This clonotype was picked up many times. V is TRBV7-2 and J is TRBJ1-2, with D tentatively TRBD1 (5 bases). The V gene lost 1 base and the J gene lost 2 bases, with 8 bases spanning the gap. The CDR3 contains 14 residues. Germline assignment: CDR1 SGHTA and CDR2 FQGNSA. The CDR3 nucleotides read TGTGCCAGCAGCTTAGACAGGCGGAACTATGGCTACACCTTC. Its translation: CASSLDRRNYGYTF.

This clonotype was counted a few times. The V and J genes are TRBV20-1 and TRBJ2-7, with 12 bases lining up with TRBD2. The CDR3 runs 13 residues. V lost 3 bases to trimming and J lost 3 bases; unmatched junction nucleotides: 0. Germline values: CDR1 DFQATT, CDR2 SNEGSKA (reference sequence). In nucleotides, the CDR3 is TGCAGTGCTAGGACTAGCGGGAGCTACGAGCAGTACTTC. Its translation: CSARTSGSYEQYF.

This sequence joins TRBV10-1 and TRBJ2-3; weak D call: TRBD1 (5 bases). Germline CDR1 is WNHNN and CDR2 is SYGVQD (reference sequence). The germline V and J ends were trimmed by 5 bases and 7 bases, with 13 bases remaining between them. The CDR3 loop spans 13 amino acids. The CDR3 loop reads CASSSRQGNTQYF. The CDR3 DNA sequence: TGCGCCAGCAGTTCTCGGCAGGGAAATACGCAGTATTTT.

The chain uses TRBV24-1 and TRBJ2-3, with TRBD2 matching over 7 bases. The CDR3 is 17 residues long. CDR1 is KGHDR and CDR2 is SFDVKD in the germline V gene. The ends lost 3 bases at V and 4 bases at J; junction bases unmatched: 12. In DNA, the CDR3 is TGTGCCACCAGTGATGACGGCGGTGGCGGGAGCGCAGATACGCAGTATTTT. This translates into CATSDDGGGGSADTQYF.

The sample holds a few counts of this clonotype. The V call is TRBV20-1, the J call TRBJ2-7; TRBD1 or TRBD2 may be the D gene (5 bases each). V lost 5 bases and J 7 bases, leaving 18 bases between the germline ends. CDR3 size: 13 residues. Per the germline V gene, CDR1 is DFQATT and CDR2 is SNEGSKA (reference sequence). The CDR3 protein is CSAQNTGTPEQYF. In DNA form, the CDR3 reads TGCAGTGCTCAAAATACCGGGACCCCAGAGCAGTACTTC.

V gene TRBV5-1 combines with J gene TRBJ2-5; 10 bases fit TRBD1. Germline V gives CDR1 SGHRS, CDR2 YFSETQ. The CDR3 is 15 amino acids. J gave up 4 bases and V 4 bases, and 7 bases lay outside the gene matches. The CDR3 DNA is TGCGCCAGCAGCACGCGACAGGGGGCTGGAGAGACCCAGTACTTC. Protein sequence: CASSTRQGAGETQYF.

This clonotype was detected a few times. The J gene is TRBJ1-2, the V gene TRBV20-1; D uncertain. This CDR3 is built from 13 residues. Deletions cut 0 bases from V and 2 bases from J, with 7 bases between. Germline CDR1 DFQATT, CDR2 SNEGSKA (reference sequence). The CDR3 here is CSARDQKNYGYTF. CDR3 sequence (DNA): TGCAGTGCTAGAGATCAGAAAAACTATGGCTACACCTTC.

This clonotype was detected a few times. The chain recombines TRBV15 with TRBJ2-3; no firm D call. CDR1 and CDR2 from the germline V gene are LNHNV and YYDKDF (reference sequence). The CDR3 consists of 18 residues. V lost 9 bases, J lost 1 base, and 26 bases lay in between. The CDR3 region is CATLSTSQSFSGTDTQYF. CDR3 nucleotide sequence: TGTGCCACGCTATCTACATCACAATCATTCTCGGGCACAGATACGCAGTATTTT.

CDR3 region: CASSSIAFSYNEQFF. CDR3 DNA sequence: TGTGCCAGCAGCTCCATAGCGTTTTCCTACAATGAGCAGTTCTTC. V and J are TRBV7-8 and TRBJ2-1; D perhaps matches TRBD2 (5 bases). V lost 4 bases to trimming and J lost 1 base, with 11 bases between them. The CDR3 runs to 15 residues. Germline V gene lookup returns CDR1 SGHVS and CDR2 FQNEAQ.

The rearrangement joins TRBV10-2 to TRBJ2-7; D is possibly TRBD2 (6 bases). Looked up from germline, CDR1 is WSHSY and CDR2 is SAAADI. This CDR3 contains 15 residues. Trimming took 2 bases from V and 4 from J, leaving 15 bases between them. In DNA form, the CDR3 reads TGCGCCAGCAGTGAGGGTCAGGGAGGACATTACGAGCAGTACTTC. Residues: CASSEGQGGHYEQYF.

The chain joins TRBV6-2 or TRBV6-3 to TRBJ2-4, with TRBD1 matching 7 bases. V dropped 4 bases and J dropped 1; count of bases not matched to a gene: 7. This CDR3 has 16 residues. Germline V CDR1 and CDR2: MNHEY, SVGEGT. CDR3 in DNA: TGTGCCAGCAGTTCCCGACAGGGAGCGGCCAAAAACATTCAGTACTTC. This sequence encodes CASSSRQGAAKNIQYF.

The V gene is TRBV3-1, the J gene TRBJ1-2; D is unclear. Germline values: CDR1 LGHDT, CDR2 YNNKEL (reference sequence). Trimming left V 3 bases short and J 4 bases short, with 12 bases between. This CDR3 comprises 14 residues. DNA for the CDR3: TGTGCCAGCAGCCAGCGGATCCGTGGCTATGGCTACACCTTC. Its translation: CASSQRIRGYGYTF.

This clonotype turned up a few times. The CDR3 sequence is CASSLVASSGGAGSTYEQYF. The DNA of the CDR3 is TGTGCCAGCAGCTTAGTGGCGTCTAGCGGGGGGGCTGGTTCAACCTACGAGCAGTACTTC. This chain joins TRBV11-2 and TRBJ2-7; TRBD2 aligns across 12 bases. CDR1 and CDR2 (germline): SGHAT, FQNNGV. Trimming cost V 1 base and J 2 bases; bases outside gene matches: 15. This CDR3 has 20 amino acids.

In nucleotides, the CDR3 is TGTGCCAGCAGCTATGGACAACTGATAGCCAAAAACATTCAGTACTTC. Translated, it gives CASSYGQLIAKNIQYF. This chain joins TRBV11-2 and TRBJ2-4, with a possible D match to TRBD1 (5 bases). V lost 4 bases and J lost 0, with 13 bases in between. The CDR3 length is 16 residues. CDR1 SGHAT and CDR2 FQNNGV come from the germline V gene.

The chain combines TRBV5-6 with TRBJ2-1, with D unresolved. Germline V lookup: CDR1 SGHDT, CDR2 YYEEEE. V was clipped by 5 bases and J by 10 bases, with 19 bases between them. The CDR3 is made up of 14 amino acids. CDR3: CASSTASARREQFF. The CDR3 DNA reads as TGTGCCAGCAGTACTGCATCGGCCCGTAGGGAGCAGTTCTTC.

Only a few counts were recorded for this clonotype. The J gene is TRBJ2-3, the V gene TRBV20-1; D not certain. This CDR3 is built from 13 residues. V lost 5 bases and J 1 base, leaving 10 bases between the germline ends. In germline, CDR1 is DFQATT, CDR2 SNEGSKA (reference sequence). DNA of the CDR3: TGCAGTGCTGCCGACCGGGGCACAGATACGCAGTATTTT. Its protein product is CSAADRGTDTQYF.

This clonotype was picked up many times. This rearrangement joins TRBV29-1 to TRBJ2-5; 10 bases line up with TRBD2. In germline, CDR1 is SQVTM, CDR2 ANQGSEA. The length of the CDR3 is 14 residues. After removal of 4 bases from V and 5 bases from J, the junction contained 7 bases not matched to a gene. The CDR3 reads CSVVSLAGVETQYF. The DNA for the CDR3 is TGCAGCGTTGTGTCCCTAGCGGGGGTGGAGACCCAGTACTTC.

This clonotype turned up a few times. The chain is built from TRBV20-1 and TRBJ2-1, with D perhaps assigned TRBD1 or TRBD2 (6 bases each). V was cut by 3 bases and J by 6 bases, with 12 bases left in between. CDR1 and CDR2 from the germline V gene are DFQATT and SNEGSKA (reference sequence). The CDR3 extends over 13 amino acids. CDR3 DNA: TGCAGTGCTAGTAGGGGGACTTTCAATGAGCAGTTCTTC. Protein: CSASRGTFNEQFF.

The table lists this clonotype with a few counts. This chain links TRBV2 with TRBJ2-7; D not certain. Germline-derived CDR1 and CDR2 are SNHLY and FYNNEI. This CDR3 has 13 amino acids. Deletions cut 4 bases from V and 1 base from J, with 8 bases between. CDR3 amino acids: CASSAAASYEQYF. In DNA form, the CDR3 reads TGTGCCAGCAGTGCTGCAGCTTCCTACGAGCAGTACTTC.

There are a few counts of this clonotype. J is TRBJ2-1 and V is TRBV4-2; D not certain. The germline V and J ends were trimmed by 0 bases and 2 bases, with 5 bases remaining between them. Germline lookup yields CDR1 LGHNA and CDR2 YNFKEQ. The CDR3 runs 14 residues. CDR3 sequence reads: CASSQDGTYNEQFF. Here the CDR3 DNA reads TGTGCCAGCAGCCAAGATGGGACCTACAATGAGCAGTTCTTC.

This chain connects TRBV4-2 to TRBJ2-5; D possibly corresponds to TRBD1 (5 bases). Trimming removed 3 bases at V and 2 bases at J, with 16 bases between. This CDR3 comprises 16 residues. CDR1 LGHNA and CDR2 YNFKEQ come from the germline V gene. CDR3 region: CASSQNPTGVQETQYF. In DNA form, the CDR3 reads TGTGCCAGCAGCCAGAATCCCACAGGAGTACAAGAGACCCAGTACTTC.